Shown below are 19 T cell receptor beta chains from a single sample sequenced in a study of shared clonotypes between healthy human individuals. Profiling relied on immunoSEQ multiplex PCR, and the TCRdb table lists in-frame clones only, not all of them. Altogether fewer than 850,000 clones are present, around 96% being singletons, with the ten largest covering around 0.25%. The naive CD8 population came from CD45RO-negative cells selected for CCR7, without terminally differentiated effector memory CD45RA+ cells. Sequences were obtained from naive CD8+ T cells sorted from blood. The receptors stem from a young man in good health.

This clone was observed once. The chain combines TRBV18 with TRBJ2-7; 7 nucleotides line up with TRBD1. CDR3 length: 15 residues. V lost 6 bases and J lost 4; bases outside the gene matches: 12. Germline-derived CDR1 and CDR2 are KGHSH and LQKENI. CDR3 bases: TGTGCCAGCTCTCAAAACAGGGGAACTCGGTACGAGCAGTACTTC. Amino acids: CASSQNRGTRYEQYF. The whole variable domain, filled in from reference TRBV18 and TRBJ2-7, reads NAGVMQNPRHLVRRRGQEARLRCSPMKGHSHVYWYRQLPEEGLKFMVYLQKENIIDESGMPKERFSAEFPKEGPSILRIQQVVRGDSAAYFCASSQNRGTRYEQYFGPGTRLTVT.

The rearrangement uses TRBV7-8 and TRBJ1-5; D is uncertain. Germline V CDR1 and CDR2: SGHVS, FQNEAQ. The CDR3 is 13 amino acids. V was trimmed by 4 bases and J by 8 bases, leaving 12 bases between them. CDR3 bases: TGTGCCAGCAGCTCAGGCCCGAGGGAGCCCCAGCATTTT. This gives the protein CASSSGPREPQHF.

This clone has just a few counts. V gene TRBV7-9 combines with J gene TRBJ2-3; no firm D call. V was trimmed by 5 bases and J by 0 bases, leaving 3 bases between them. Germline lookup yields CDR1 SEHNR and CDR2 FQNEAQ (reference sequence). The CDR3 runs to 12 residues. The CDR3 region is CASSDSTDTQYF. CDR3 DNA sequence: TGTGCCAGCAGCGACAGCACAGATACGCAGTATTTT. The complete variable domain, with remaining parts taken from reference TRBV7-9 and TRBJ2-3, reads DTGVSQNPRHKITKRGQNVTFRCDPISEHNRLYWYRQTLGQGPEFLTYFQNEAQLEKSRLLSDRFSAERPKGSFSTLEIQRTEQGDSAMYLCASSDSTDTQYFGPGTRLTVL.

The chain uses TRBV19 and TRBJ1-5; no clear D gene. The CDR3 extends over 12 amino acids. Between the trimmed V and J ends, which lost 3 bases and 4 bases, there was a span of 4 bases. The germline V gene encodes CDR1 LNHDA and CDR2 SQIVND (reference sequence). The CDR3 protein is CASSMRNQPQHF. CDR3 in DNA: TGTGCCAGTAGTATGAGGAATCAGCCCCAGCATTTT.

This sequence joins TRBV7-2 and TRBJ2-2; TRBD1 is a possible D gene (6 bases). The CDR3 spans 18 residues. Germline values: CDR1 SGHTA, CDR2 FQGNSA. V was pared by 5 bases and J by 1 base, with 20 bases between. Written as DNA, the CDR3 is TGTGCCAGCAGCCCCCGGACAGAGCTCCTCCGGAACACCGGGGAGCTGTTTTTT. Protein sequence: CASSPRTELLRNTGELFF.

CDR3 sequence reads: CASSPTNKETQYF. CDR3 bases: TGTGCCAGCAGCCCGACTAATAAAGAGACCCAGTACTTC. The chain couples TRBV7-9 to TRBJ2-5; TRBD2 might be the D (5 bases). Germline V CDR1 and CDR2: SEHNR, FQNEAQ (reference sequence). The CDR3 is 13 residues long. V was shortened by 5 bases and J by 3 bases, with 10 bases between the two germline ends.

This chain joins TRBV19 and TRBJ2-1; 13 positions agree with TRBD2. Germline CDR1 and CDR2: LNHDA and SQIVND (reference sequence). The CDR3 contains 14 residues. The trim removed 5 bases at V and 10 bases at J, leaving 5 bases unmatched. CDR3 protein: CASSGLAGAGEQFF. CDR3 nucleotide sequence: TGTGCCAGTAGTGGACTAGCGGGAGCGGGGGAGCAGTTCTTC.

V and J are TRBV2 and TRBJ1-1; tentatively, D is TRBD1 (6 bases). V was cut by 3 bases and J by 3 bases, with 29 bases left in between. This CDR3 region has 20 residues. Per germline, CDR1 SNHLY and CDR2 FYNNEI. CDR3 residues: CASSESGEMGPGYRDTEAFF. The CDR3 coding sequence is TGTGCCAGCAGTGAGTCAGGGGAAATGGGTCCGGGGTATCGAGACACTGAAGCTTTCTTT.

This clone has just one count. CDR3 in DNA: TGTGCCAGCAGCGTCGAGGACAGCAATGAGCAGTTCTTC. Its protein product is CASSVEDSNEQFF. The rearrangement links TRBV9 to TRBJ2-1, with D perhaps matching TRBD1 (6 bases). The V gene lost 2 bases and the J gene lost 6 bases, with 9 bases spanning the gap. The V gene's germline CDR1 is SGDLS and CDR2 YYNGEE. The CDR3 consists of 13 residues.

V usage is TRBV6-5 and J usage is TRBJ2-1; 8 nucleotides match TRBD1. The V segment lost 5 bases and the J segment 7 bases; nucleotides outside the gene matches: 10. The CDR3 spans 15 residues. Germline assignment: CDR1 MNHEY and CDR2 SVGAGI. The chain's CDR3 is CASSPRQGLRNEQFF. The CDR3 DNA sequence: TGTGCCAGCAGTCCGCGACAGGGGCTAAGGAATGAGCAGTTCTTC.

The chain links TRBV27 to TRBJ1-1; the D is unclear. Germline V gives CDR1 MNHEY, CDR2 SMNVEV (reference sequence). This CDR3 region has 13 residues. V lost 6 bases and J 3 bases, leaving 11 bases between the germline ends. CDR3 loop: CASRTTSYTEAFF. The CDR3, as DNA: TGTGCCAGCAGAACGACATCATACACTGAAGCTTTCTTT.

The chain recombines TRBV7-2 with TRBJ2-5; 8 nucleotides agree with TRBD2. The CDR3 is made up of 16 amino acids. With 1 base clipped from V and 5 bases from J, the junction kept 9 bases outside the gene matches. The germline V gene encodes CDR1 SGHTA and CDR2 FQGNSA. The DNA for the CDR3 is TGTGCCAGCAGCTTAGTAGCGGGACCCCGAGGGGAGACCCAGTACTTC. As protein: CASSLVAGPRGETQYF.

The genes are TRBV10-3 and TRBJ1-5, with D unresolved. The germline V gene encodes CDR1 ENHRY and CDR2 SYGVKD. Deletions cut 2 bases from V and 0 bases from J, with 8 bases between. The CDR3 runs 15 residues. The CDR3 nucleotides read TGTGCCATCAGTGAGGGCGAGGCTAGCAATCAGCCCCAGCATTTT. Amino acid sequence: CAISEGEASNQPQHF.

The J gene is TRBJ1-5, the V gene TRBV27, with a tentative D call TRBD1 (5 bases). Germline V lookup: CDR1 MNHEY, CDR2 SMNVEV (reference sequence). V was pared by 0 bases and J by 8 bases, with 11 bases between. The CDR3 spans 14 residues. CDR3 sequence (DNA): TGTGCCAGCAGTTTATCCCAGGGAACCAAGCCCCAGCATTTT. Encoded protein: CASSLSQGTKPQHF.

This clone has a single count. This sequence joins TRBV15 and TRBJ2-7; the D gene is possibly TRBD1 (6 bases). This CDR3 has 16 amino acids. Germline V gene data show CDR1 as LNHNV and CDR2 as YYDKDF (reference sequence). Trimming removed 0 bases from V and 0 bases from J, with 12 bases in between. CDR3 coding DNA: TGTGCCACCAGCAGAGATTTGGCAGGGGACTCCTACGAGCAGTACTTC. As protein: CATSRDLAGDSYEQYF.

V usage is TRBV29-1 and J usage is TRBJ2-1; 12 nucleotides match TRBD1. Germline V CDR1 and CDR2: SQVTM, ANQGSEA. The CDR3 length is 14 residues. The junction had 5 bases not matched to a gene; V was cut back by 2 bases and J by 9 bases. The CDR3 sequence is CSVERGQGAGEQFF. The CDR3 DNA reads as TGCAGCGTTGAAAGGGGACAGGGGGCGGGTGAGCAGTTCTTC.

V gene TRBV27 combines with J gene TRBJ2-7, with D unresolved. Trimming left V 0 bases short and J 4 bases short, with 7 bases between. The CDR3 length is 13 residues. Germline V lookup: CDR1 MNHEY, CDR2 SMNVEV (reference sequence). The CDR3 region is CASSLSSQYEQYF. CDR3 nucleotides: TGTGCCAGCAGTTTATCATCTCAGTACGAGCAGTACTTC.

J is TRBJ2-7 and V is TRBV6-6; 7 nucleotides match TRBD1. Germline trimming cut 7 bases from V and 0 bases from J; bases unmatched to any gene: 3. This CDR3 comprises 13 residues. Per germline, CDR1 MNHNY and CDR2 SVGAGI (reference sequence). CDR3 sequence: CASTRDSSYEQYF. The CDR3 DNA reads TGTGCCAGCACCCGGGACAGCTCCTACGAGCAGTACTTC.

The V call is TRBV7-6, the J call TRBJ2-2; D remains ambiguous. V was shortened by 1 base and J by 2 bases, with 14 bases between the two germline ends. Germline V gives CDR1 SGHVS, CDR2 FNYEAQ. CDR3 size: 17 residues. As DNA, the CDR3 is TGTGCCAGCAGCTTAGTGAGATTTCCCATTAACACCGGGGAGCTGTTTTTT. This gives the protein CASSLVRFPINTGELFF.